One sample yielded the 28 T cell receptor beta chains listed below, sequenced in a study of blood T cells in healthy people across ages. A second PCR of about 7 to 12 cycles used a sample-barcoded 5' primer and a J-beta primer mix. Via MiXCR, TCRdb re-called the 5' RACE reads, giving one row per CDR3 protein. Seen here are 890,000 or so distinct CDR3 sequences, about 62% observed once, and the top ten hold approximately 30%. The sequencing sample was made of blood. The receptor set was obtained from a man under 40 in good health.

The rearrangement joins TRBV20-1 to TRBJ2-1; the D is unclear. This CDR3 is built from 11 residues. V lost 3 bases to trimming and J lost 9 bases, with 9 bases between them. Germline V gene lookup returns CDR1 DFQATT and CDR2 SNEGSKA (reference sequence). The CDR3 sequence is CSARVRAEQFF. The CDR3 coding sequence is TGCAGTGCTAGGGTAAGGGCTGAGCAGTTCTTC.

The V gene is TRBV29-1, the J gene TRBJ2-4; D possibly corresponds to TRBD2 (5 bases). The J call may be incorrect, as the DNA end agrees better with TRBJ2-5. The germline V gene has CDR1 SQVTM and CDR2 ANQGSEA. The CDR3 extends over 14 amino acids. The CDR3 DNA follows: TGCAGCGTTGACCGCACTAGAGGTAGAGAGACCCAGTACTTC. It yields the protein CSVDRTRGRETQYF.

The chain uses TRBV5-5 and TRBJ2-3; 7 bases are shared with TRBD2. Germline V lookup: CDR1 SGHKS, CDR2 YYEKEE (reference sequence). After removal of 0 bases from V and 4 bases from J, the junction contained 11 bases not matched to a gene. The CDR3 extends over 17 amino acids. CDR3 sequence reads: CASSLEGSAGKADTQYF. CDR3 sequence (DNA): TGTGCCAGCAGCTTGGAAGGTTCAGCGGGGAAGGCAGATACGCAGTATTTT.

The chain combines TRBV2 with TRBJ2-2; TRBD1 might be the D (6 bases). Looked up from germline, CDR1 is SNHLY and CDR2 is FYNNEI. This CDR3 is 14 amino acids long. Trimming took 7 bases from V and 2 from J, leaving 11 bases between them. The DNA for the CDR3 is TGTGCCAGCATGCAGGGGCCCAACACCGGGGAGCTGTTTTTT. It encodes CASMQGPNTGELFF.

This clonotype has just a few counts. The gene calls are TRBV29-1 and TRBJ2-5, with 9 bases that match TRBD1. With V trimmed by 6 bases and J by 5 bases, 7 bases remained unmatched. The CDR3 spans 13 residues. Looked up from germline, CDR1 is SQVTM and CDR2 is ANQGSEA. CDR3 sequence reads: CSVARTGAETQYF. In DNA, the CDR3 is TGCAGCGTAGCCCGGACAGGGGCTGAGACCCAGTACTTC.

The table lists this clonotype with a few counts. The chain is built from TRBV28 and TRBJ1-2; 11 bases line up with TRBD1. CDR1 and CDR2 (germline): MDHEN, SYDVKM. The CDR3 length is 16 residues. V lost 5 bases and J lost 4; bases outside the gene matches: 9. CDR3 in amino acids: CASSVSGTGGTYGYTF. In nucleotides, the CDR3 is TGTGCCAGCAGTGTATCCGGGACAGGGGGGACCTATGGCTACACCTTC.

This sequence joins TRBV5-1 and TRBJ2-6; D gene unclear. This CDR3 region has 16 residues. V was shortened by 0 bases and J by 2 bases, with 9 bases between the two germline ends. Germline loops: CDR1 SGHRS, CDR2 YFSETQ. CDR3 sequence reads: CASSLGGLAGANVLTF. Written as DNA, the CDR3 is TGCGCCAGCAGCTTGGGGGGTTTGGCTGGGGCCAACGTCCTGACTTTC.

A note on this clonotype: The junction differs from germline at one of its ends, possibly a read error. V is TRBV5-4 and J is TRBJ2-7; 7 bases are a match to TRBD1. This CDR3 has 15 amino acids. Looked up from germline, CDR1 is SGHNT and CDR2 is YYREEE (reference sequence). The CDR3 loop is CAGSPPGQIPYEQYF. CDR3 coding DNA: TGTGCCGGCAGCCCACCGGGACAGATTCCCTACGAGCAGTACTTC. Drawing the rest from reference TRBV5-4 and TRBJ2-7, the complete variable domain is ETGVTQSPTHLIKTRGQQVTLRCSSQSGHNTVSWYQQALGQGPQFIFQYYREEENGRGNFPPRFSGLQFPNYSSELNVNALELDDSALYLCAGSPPGQIPYEQYFGPGTRLTVT.

The CDR3, as DNA: TGCGCCAGCAGTCCTACTTCAAATAACTATGGCTACACCTTC. As protein: CASSPTSNNYGYTF. The chain combines TRBV5-1 with TRBJ1-2; no firm D call. CDR1 and CDR2 (germline): SGHRS, YFSETQ. V was shortened by 5 bases and J by 1 base, with 12 bases between the two germline ends. CDR3 length: 14 amino acids.

This clonotype has a handful of counts. This chain uses TRBV7-9 with TRBJ2-1; 7 bases match TRBD2. Losses at the gene ends were 1 base for V and 3 bases for J; bases not matched to a gene: 3. The CDR3 sequence is 15 residues long. Germline lookup yields CDR1 SEHNR and CDR2 FQNEAQ (reference sequence). CDR3 region: CASSLVGGFYNEQFF. As DNA, the CDR3 is TGTGCCAGCAGCTTAGTCGGGGGGTTCTACAATGAGCAGTTCTTC.

The genes are TRBV4-3 and TRBJ1-1, with unresolved D. Between the trimmed V and J ends, which lost 1 base and 6 bases, there was a span of 18 bases. This CDR3 is 16 amino acids long. The germline gives CDR1 LGHNA, CDR2 YSLEER. For the CDR3, the DNA is TGCGCCAGCAGCCAAGCTTACCCGAAGGTGGGTTCTGAAGCTTTCTTT. Protein sequence: CASSQAYPKVGSEAFF.

This clonotype turned up a few times. The chain is built from TRBV18 and TRBJ2-3; a weak D match, TRBD2 (6 bases). Trimming took 0 bases from V and 4 from J, leaving 11 bases between them. The CDR3 totals 15 residues. Germline-derived CDR1 and CDR2 are KGHSH and LQKENI. The CDR3 bases are TGTGCCAGCTCACCACCGGGAGGCTTGGCAGATACGCAGTATTTT. Translating gives CASSPPGGLADTQYF. The full variable domain, in which reference TRBV18 and TRBJ2-3 provide the parts outside the CDR3, is NAGVMQNPRHLVRRRGQEARLRCSPMKGHSHVYWYRQLPEEGLKFMVYLQKENIIDESGMPKERFSAEFPKEGPSILRIQQVVRGDSAAYFCASSPPGGLADTQYFGPGTRLTVL.

The chain is built from TRBV27 and TRBJ2-6; D might be TRBD2 (6 bases). The V end was cut by 6 bases, the J end by 4 bases, with 13 bases between. The CDR3 length is 15 residues. Germline V gene sequence: CDR1 MNHEY, CDR2 SMNVEV (reference sequence). CDR3 amino acids: CASSLGLGGANVLTF. For the CDR3, the DNA is TGTGCCAGCAGCTTGGGACTGGGGGGGGCCAACGTCCTGACTTTC.

As for this clonotype: A much larger clone lies one base from this, so it may be a read error. It is likely a read error, because the conserved phenylalanine at the end of the CDR3 is missing. The rearrangement joins TRBV7-6 to TRBJ1-2; TRBD1 aligns across 10 bases. The V gene's germline CDR1 is SGHVS and CDR2 FNYEAQ. This CDR3 region has 12 residues. Trimming cost V 8 bases and J 3 bases; bases outside gene matches: 0. Written as DNA, the CDR3 is TGTGCCAGCGGGACAGGGGACTATGGCTACACCTCC. Amino acids: CASGTGDYGYTS.

This clonotype has just one count. The chain employs TRBV6-5 and TRBJ1-5, with D unresolved. V gave up 11 bases and J gave up 8 bases, with 16 bases separating them. CDR1 and CDR2 (germline): MNHEY, SVGAGI. The CDR3 length is 12 residues. The DNA of the CDR3 is TGTGCCTCGCGTCGAGGGAATGAGCCCCAGCATTTT. Translation gives CASRRGNEPQHF.

V gene TRBV14 combines with J gene TRBJ1-6; D remains ambiguous. V lost 6 bases and J lost 0, with 6 bases in between. Germline-derived CDR1 and CDR2 are SGHDN and FVKESK. The CDR3 sequence is 14 residues long. The CDR3 region has the DNA TGTGCCAGCAGAATAAGCTCCTATAATTCACCCCTCCACTTT. It translates to CASRISSYNSPLHF.

The genes are TRBV7-2 and TRBJ1-1, with 8 bases matching TRBD1. V was pared by 5 bases and J by 6 bases, with 11 bases of the junction left unmatched. This CDR3 region has 15 residues. Germline V lookup: CDR1 SGHTA, CDR2 FQGNSA. The chain's CDR3 is CASSQWTGWASEAFF. For the CDR3, the DNA is TGTGCCAGCAGCCAATGGACAGGGTGGGCTTCTGAAGCTTTCTTT. Variable domain in full (rest from reference TRBV7-2 and TRBJ1-1): GAGVSQSPSNKVTEKGKDVELRCDPISGHTALYWYRQSLGQGLEFLIYFQGNSAPDKSGLPSDRFSAERTGGSVSTLTIQRTQQEDSAVYLCASSQWTGWASEAFFGQGTRLTVV.

This clonotype was recorded only once. V usage is TRBV7-2 and J usage is TRBJ2-1, with 13 bases fitting TRBD2. The CDR3 totals 19 residues. J lost 1 base, V lost 4 bases, and 10 bases had no gene match. Germline V lookup: CDR1 SGHTA, CDR2 FQGNSA. CDR3 nucleotides: TGTGCCAGCAGCTCCATACTAGCGGGGGGGCCCGTTTCCTACAATGAGCAGTTCTTC. Residues: CASSSILAGGPVSYNEQFF.

The chain links TRBV9 to TRBJ1-5, with 7 bases that match TRBD1. CDR3 length: 12 amino acids. V gave up 10 bases and J gave up 2 bases; unmatched junction bases: 3. The germline V gene encodes CDR1 SGDLS and CDR2 YYNGEE. The CDR3 region has the DNA TGTGCCTCAGGGGGTGGCAATCAGCCCCAGCATTTT. It encodes CASGGGNQPQHF.

The J gene is TRBJ2-7, the V gene TRBV7-2, with TRBD2 matching 8 bases. The germline V gene encodes CDR1 SGHTA and CDR2 FQGNSA. The CDR3 length is 15 residues. The trim removed 1 base at V and 1 base at J, leaving 3 bases unmatched. CDR3 in amino acids: CASSLERGPSYEQYF. The CDR3 DNA follows: TGTGCCAGCAGCTTAGAGCGGGGGCCTTCCTACGAGCAGTACTTC.

The chain has TRBV9 and TRBJ2-1; D not certain. The CDR3 is 14 amino acids. Germline-derived CDR1 and CDR2 are SGDLS and YYNGEE. Trimming left V 0 bases short and J 0 bases short, with 4 bases between. The CDR3 region has the DNA TGTGCCAGCAGCGTAGCTCCCTCCTACAATGAGCAGTTCTTC. Translation: CASSVAPSYNEQFF. The complete variable domain, with remaining parts taken from reference TRBV9 and TRBJ2-1, reads DSGVTQTPKHLITATGQRVTLRCSPRSGDLSVYWYQQSLDQGLQFLIQYYNGEERAKGNILERFSAQQFPDLHSELNLSSLELGDSALYFCASSVAPSYNEQFFGPGTRLTVL.

The J gene is TRBJ2-7, the V gene TRBV25-1; TRBD1 matches 8 bases. Germline V gene lookup returns CDR1 MGHDK and CDR2 SYGVNS. The CDR3 is 15 amino acids. V was clipped by 4 bases and J by 2 bases; unmatched bases: 7. CDR3 in DNA: TGTGCCAGCAGTGTACTTGGGACAGGCCCCTACGAGCAGTACTTC. As protein: CASSVLGTGPYEQYF.

This clonotype was picked up one time. The chain links TRBV28 to TRBJ2-3, with TRBD2 identical over 9 bases. The CDR3 covers 17 residues. V dropped 1 base and J dropped 7; count of bases not matched to a gene: 12. Germline V gene lookup returns CDR1 MDHEN and CDR2 SYDVKM. CDR3: CASSLLGQRGVNHTQYF. The CDR3 DNA is TGTGCCAGCAGTTTATTGGGCCAGCGGGGGGTTAATCATACGCAGTATTTT. The full variable domain, with the rest looked up from reference TRBV28 and TRBJ2-3, is DVKVTQSSRYLVKRTGEKVFLECVQDMDHENMFWYRQDPGLGLRLIYFSYDVKMKEKGDIPEGYSVSREKKERFSLILESASTNQTSMYLCASSLLGQRGVNHTQYFGPGTRLTVL.

This clonotype was picked up a small number of times. The chain is built from TRBV25-1 and TRBJ2-6; 7 bases align to TRBD1. Unmatched junction bases numbered 10, after V lost 4 bases and J lost 1 base. Germline CDR1 reads MGHDK; CDR2 reads SYGVNS. The CDR3 is 18 amino acids. The DNA for the CDR3 is TGTGCCAGCAGTGCGTATCGGGACAGTAAATCTGGGGCCAACGTCCTGACTTTC. As protein: CASSAYRDSKSGANVLTF.

The rearrangement uses TRBV9 and TRBJ2-1, with D perhaps TRBD2 (5 bases). Germline loops: CDR1 SGDLS, CDR2 YYNGEE. V lost 6 bases to trimming and J lost 5 bases, with 12 bases between them. CDR3 size: 13 residues. The CDR3 DNA reads TGTGCCAGCAACAACGGCGGGCACAATGAGCAGTTCTTC. The encoded protein is CASNNGGHNEQFF.

The chain carries TRBV24-1 and TRBJ2-2; no firm D call. The ends were cut back, 0 bases at V and 4 bases at J, with 14 bases in the middle. This CDR3 contains 17 residues. Germline lookup yields CDR1 KGHDR and CDR2 SFDVKD. This CDR3 is CATSDLRVATTTGELFF. CDR3 sequence (DNA): TGTGCCACCAGTGATTTGCGGGTCGCCACGACCACCGGGGAGCTGTTTTTT.

Notes on this clonotype: This may stem from a read error, because a much larger clone lies one nucleotide away. The chain has TRBV3-1 and TRBJ1-2; D gene ambiguous. Between the trimmed V and J ends, which lost 4 bases and 6 bases, there was a span of 12 bases. In germline, CDR1 is LGHDT, CDR2 YNNKEL (reference sequence). The length of the CDR3 is 13 residues. In nucleotides, the CDR3 is TGTGCCAGCAGCCCGCCAGCGGGAGATGGCTACACCTTC. Translated, it gives CASSPPAGDGYTF.

The chain employs TRBV27 and TRBJ1-5; D may be TRBD1 (5 bases). This CDR3 spans 15 amino acids. V was shortened by 7 bases and J by 7 bases, with 20 bases between the two germline ends. The germline V gene has CDR1 MNHEY and CDR2 SMNVEV (reference sequence). CDR3 region: CASNKRGREGQPQHF. CDR3 DNA sequence: TGTGCCAGCAACAAAAGAGGCAGGGAAGGGCAGCCCCAGCATTTT.